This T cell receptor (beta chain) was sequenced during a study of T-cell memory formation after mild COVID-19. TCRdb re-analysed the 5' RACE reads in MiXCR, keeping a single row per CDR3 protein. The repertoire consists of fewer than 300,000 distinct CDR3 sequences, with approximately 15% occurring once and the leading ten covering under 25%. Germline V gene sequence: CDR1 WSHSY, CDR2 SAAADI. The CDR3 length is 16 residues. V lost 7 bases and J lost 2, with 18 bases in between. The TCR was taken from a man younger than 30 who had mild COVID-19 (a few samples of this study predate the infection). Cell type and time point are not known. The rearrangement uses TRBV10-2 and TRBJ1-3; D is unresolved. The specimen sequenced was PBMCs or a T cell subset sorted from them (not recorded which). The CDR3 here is CASTPGSPGPGNTIYF. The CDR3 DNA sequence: TGCGCCAGCACTCCTGGGTCCCCGGGTCCTGGAAACACCATATATTTT.